What follows are 30 T cell receptor beta chains derived from one specimen sequenced in a study of post-analysis software for immune sequencing data. Overall study findings and caveats: Patients showed TRBV5-6, TRBV5-1 and TRBV20-1 among roughly 5 TRBV segments more frequent than in controls.

Researchers reported that TCR beta cDNA libraries carried unique molecular identifiers. TCRdb recomputed calls from the PCR reads with MiXCR, one row per CDR3 protein. The sample contains about 460,000 distinct CDR3 sequences, 45% of which appear only once. These receptors' antigens are unknown. Input material: blood. The origin of the receptors is a girl under 18 with multiple sclerosis.

The CDR3 sequence: CAIRSQGYEQYF. CDR3 in DNA: TGTGCCATCAGATCACAGGGCTACGAGCAGTACTTC. The J gene is TRBJ2-7, the V gene TRBV10-3, with D possibly being TRBD1 (6 bases). The CDR3 is 12 amino acids. The ends were cut back, 6 bases at V and 3 bases at J, with 9 bases in the middle. The V gene's germline CDR1 is ENHRY and CDR2 SYGVKD.

This clonotype was observed a handful of times. The chain couples TRBV13 to TRBJ2-7, with D tentatively TRBD1 (5 bases). Trimming took 5 bases from V and 4 from J, leaving 18 bases between them. Germline loops: CDR1 PRHDT, CDR2 FYEKMQ (reference sequence). The CDR3 has 15 residues. CDR3 sequence (DNA): TGTGCCAGCAGCGGCCGGGCCTACAGGTCTTACGAGCAGTACTTC. Its protein is CASSGRAYRSYEQYF.

The chain combines TRBV20-1 with TRBJ2-5, with D hard to call. Near its end, the DNA agrees better with TRBJ2-7, so the J call may be wrong. The CDR3 runs 15 residues. In germline, CDR1 is DFQATT, CDR2 SNEGSKA (reference sequence). Here the CDR3 DNA reads TGCAGTGCTAGGGGGAAGAGGACGGACTCCTACGAGCAGTACTTC. It codes for CSARGKRTDSYEQYF.

This clonotype has only a few counts. This chain connects TRBV27 to TRBJ1-2; D not resolved. V dropped 4 bases and J dropped 0 bases, with 12 bases sitting between them. Per the germline V gene, CDR1 is MNHEY and CDR2 is SMNVEV (reference sequence). The CDR3 consists of 15 residues. Here the CDR3 reads CASSSYSLANYGYTF. The CDR3 DNA reads TGTGCCAGCAGTTCCTACAGTCTAGCTAACTATGGCTACACCTTC.

The chain combines TRBV7-9 with TRBJ2-7; 9 bases align to TRBD1. V gave up 5 bases and J gave up 6 bases; unmatched junction bases: 5. CDR3 length: 13 amino acids. Germline V gene lookup returns CDR1 SEHNR and CDR2 FQNEAQ (reference sequence). DNA of the CDR3: TGTGCCAGCAGCCGGACAGGGGACGGCGAGCAGTACTTC. Translated, it gives CASSRTGDGEQYF.

The gene calls are TRBV5-1 and TRBJ2-5; D not resolved. Germline CDR1 is SGHRS and CDR2 is YFSETQ. V lost 0 bases and J 1 base, leaving 7 bases between the germline ends. The CDR3 covers 14 residues. In DNA form, the CDR3 reads TGCGCCAGCAGCTTGGTAGTAACCCAAGAGACCCAGTACTTC. As protein: CASSLVVTQETQYF.

This clonotype has only a few counts. CDR3 in DNA: TGTGCCAGCTCACGGACCATTTTTTACGAGCAGTACTTC. Translating gives CASSRTIFYEQYF. The chain is built from TRBV6-5 and TRBJ2-7; no definite D call. This CDR3 spans 13 amino acids. Germline V CDR1 and CDR2: MNHEY, SVGAGI. Trimming shortened V by 8 bases and J by 4 bases, and 15 bases separated the two germline ends.

The chain couples TRBV10-2 to TRBJ1-1; the D gene is possibly TRBD1 (5 bases). The CDR3 spans 12 residues. The V gene lost 5 bases and the J gene lost 4 bases, with 8 bases spanning the gap. Germline loops: CDR1 WSHSY, CDR2 SAAADI. The DNA of the CDR3 is TGCGCCAGCAGTAATGGGGGCACTGAAGCTTTCTTT. It specifies CASSNGGTEAFF.

This chain links TRBV10-3 with TRBJ2-7; D unclear. Germline CDR1 ENHRY, CDR2 SYGVKD. V gave up 8 bases and J gave up 0 bases, with 8 bases separating them. The CDR3 spans 12 residues. The CDR3 bases are TGTGCCATCTCGGGCAGCTCCTACGAGCAGTACTTC. Translated, it gives CAISGSSYEQYF.

The chain combines TRBV28 with TRBJ2-7; D perhaps matches TRBD1 (6 bases). The last part of the DNA fits TRBJ2-1 better; the J call may be wrong. Germline V gene lookup returns CDR1 MDHEN and CDR2 SYDVKM. The CDR3 runs to 14 residues. Here the CDR3 reads CASSLSRGGETQFF. The CDR3 DNA sequence: TGTGCCAGCAGTTTATCCAGGGGCGGAGAGACCCAGTTCTTC.

The genes are TRBV5-8 and TRBJ1-5; maybe TRBD1 (5 bases). The germline V gene has CDR1 SGHTS and CDR2 YDEGEE. With 7 bases removed from V and 3 bases from J, the gap between germline ends came to 14 bases. This CDR3 spans 14 amino acids. The CDR3 DNA follows: TGTGCCAGCCGCGACGGGACGCCCAATCAGCCCCAGCATTTT. Protein: CASRDGTPNQPQHF.

V usage is TRBV7-2 and J usage is TRBJ2-7, with TRBD1 as a possible D gene (5 bases). CDR3 length equals 15 residues. Germline V gene data show CDR1 as SGHTA and CDR2 as FQGNSA. The V end lost 2 bases, the J end lost 2 bases, and 13 bases lay between the germline ends. The CDR3 DNA is TGTGCCAGCAGCTTATTTCCAGGGATTACCTACGAGCAGTACTTC. Protein sequence: CASSLFPGITYEQYF. Using reference TRBV7-2 and TRBJ2-7 for the parts outside the CDR3, the full variable domain is GAGVSQSPSNKVTEKGKDVELRCDPISGHTALYWYRQSLGQGLEFLIYFQGNSAPDKSGLPSDRFSAERTGGSVSTLTIQRTQQEDSAVYLCASSLFPGITYEQYFGPGTRLTVT.

The chain links TRBV7-2 to TRBJ2-5, with a possible D match to TRBD1 (6 bases). Germline lookup yields CDR1 SGHTA and CDR2 FQGNSA. The CDR3 has 13 residues. V was pared by 5 bases and J by 4 bases, with 11 bases between. CDR3 nucleotide sequence: TGTGCCAGCAGCCCGGGGACATCAGAGACCCAGTACTTC. Translated, it gives CASSPGTSETQYF.

The sample holds a few counts of this clonotype. The chain links TRBV6-6 to TRBJ2-7; no firm D call. Germline assignment: CDR1 MNHNY and CDR2 SVGAGI (reference sequence). The V gene lost 2 bases and the J gene lost 1 base, with 6 bases spanning the gap. The CDR3 runs 13 residues. The CDR3 region has the DNA TGTGCCAGCAGTTACGCCACTTCCTACGAGCAGTACTTC. It yields the protein CASSYATSYEQYF.

This clonotype was observed a handful of times. This CDR3 is CASSQQREGQTQYF. The CDR3 bases are TGCGCCAGCAGCCAACAGCGGGAGGGCCAGACCCAGTACTTC. The rearrangement joins TRBV4-1 to TRBJ2-5; TRBD2 matches at 10 bases. The CDR3 is made up of 14 amino acids. Unmatched junction bases numbered 3, after V lost 2 bases and J lost 6 bases. The V gene's germline CDR1 is MGHRA and CDR2 YSYEKL.

The chain has TRBV25-1 and TRBJ1-2, with 7 bases aligning to TRBD1. Germline V lookup: CDR1 MGHDK, CDR2 SYGVNS. This CDR3 spans 14 amino acids. V gave up 8 bases and J gave up 4 bases; unmatched junction bases: 10. The CDR3 nucleotides are TGTGCCAGCTCCATCGGACAGGTCGGCTATGGCTACACCTTC. This encodes CASSIGQVGYGYTF.

V gene TRBV6-5 combines with J gene TRBJ1-1; D not certain. This CDR3 has 15 amino acids. Germline CDR1 MNHEY, CDR2 SVGAGI. The V and J ends lost 0 bases and 11 bases respectively, with 19 bases between them. The CDR3 loop reads CASSYSISSGSVAFF. The CDR3 DNA is TGTGCCAGCAGTTACTCGATAAGTTCGGGGTCGGTGGCTTTCTTT.

This CDR3 is CASSLDPSGRAPGRYNEQYF. The CDR3 nucleotides are TGTGCCAGCAGCTTAGACCCTAGCGGGAGGGCCCCTGGCCGATACAATGAGCAGTACTTC. The chain has TRBV7-3 and TRBJ2-7; 12 nucleotides match TRBD2. This CDR3 has 20 amino acids. V shed 2 bases and J 7 bases; nucleotides not matched to a gene: 21. Germline V gives CDR1 SGHTA, CDR2 FQGTGA.

The table lists this clonotype with a count of one. This chain links TRBV29-1 with TRBJ1-1, with a weak D call TRBD1 (6 bases). Trimming cost V 0 bases and J 0 bases, with 8 bases left between them. Germline V gene lookup returns CDR1 SQVTM and CDR2 ANQGSEA. The length of the CDR3 is 14 residues. CDR3 sequence (DNA): TGCAGCGTTGAAGAGGGGGCCATGAACACTGAAGCTTTCTTT. It specifies CSVEEGAMNTEAFF.

The table lists this clonotype with a few counts. The genes are TRBV5-1 and TRBJ2-5; 9 bases line up with TRBD1. The trim removed 4 bases at V and 4 bases at J, leaving 14 bases unmatched. CDR1 and CDR2 from the germline V gene are SGHRS and YFSETQ. The CDR3 contains 17 residues. The DNA for the CDR3 is TGCGCCAGCAGCCGAGATGGGGGAAACAGGGGGCGAGAGACCCAGTACTTC. This codes for CASSRDGGNRGRETQYF.

As concerns this clonotype: At one end, the junction sequence differs from germline, possibly due to a read error. V gene TRBV12-3 or TRBV12-4 combines with J gene TRBJ2-3, with 9 bases fitting TRBD2. The CDR3 loop spans 16 amino acids. The CDR3 region has the DNA TGTGCCAGCAGTTCACTAGCGGGCCTTCGCACAGATGCGCAGTATTTT. Protein product: CASSSLAGLRTDAQYF.

This clonotype came up a few times. The V call is TRBV27, the J call TRBJ2-4; TRBD1 aligns across 7 bases. The DNA end lines up better with TRBJ2-7; the J call may be wrong. Germline assignment: CDR1 MNHEY and CDR2 SMNVEV (reference sequence). The CDR3 length is 13 residues. CDR3 protein: CASSRGSQVEQYF. For the CDR3, the DNA is TGTGCCAGCAGCAGGGGGAGTCAGGTCGAGCAGTACTTC.

This clonotype was detected only a few times. A much larger clone differs by one base, so this may be a read error. CDR3 amino acids: CASSGRLAGTSYGQYF. CDR3 coding DNA: TGTGCCAGCAGTGGTCGACTAGCGGGTACCTCCTACGGGCAGTACTTC. The J gene is TRBJ2-7, the V gene TRBV28, with 10 nucleotides matching TRBD2. The CDR3 runs to 16 residues. Germline loops: CDR1 MDHEN, CDR2 SYDVKM.

CDR3 sequence: CASSLGRTSGDTQYF. The CDR3 DNA follows: TGCGCCAGCAGCTTGGGGAGGACCTCCGGAGATACGCAGTATTTT. The gene calls are TRBV5-1 and TRBJ2-3; D may be TRBD2 (5 bases). Trimming removed 0 bases at V and 5 bases at J, with 13 bases between. This CDR3 region has 15 residues. Germline CDR1 and CDR2: SGHRS and YFSETQ.

The genes are TRBV6-5 and TRBJ2-7, with TRBD2 identical over 9 bases. From germline, CDR1 is MNHEY and CDR2 SVGAGI. This CDR3 region has 15 residues. Trimming cost V 6 bases and J 5 bases; bases outside gene matches: 11. The CDR3 region is CASSPASGMANEQYF. The CDR3 DNA is TGTGCCAGCAGCCCTGCTAGCGGGATGGCCAACGAGCAGTACTTC.

This clonotype was counted between two and nine times. V and J are TRBV4-1 and TRBJ2-1; TRBD2 aligns across 15 bases. V was clipped by 4 bases and J by 5 bases; unmatched bases: 9. Germline CDR1 reads MGHRA; CDR2 reads YSYEKL. The CDR3 runs 18 residues. Here the CDR3 reads CASSRRTSGRAANNEQFF. The CDR3 DNA is TGCGCCAGCAGCCGACGGACTAGCGGGAGGGCCGCCAACAATGAGCAGTTCTTC.

V and J are TRBV6-1 and TRBJ1-2; 12 nucleotides align to TRBD1. The CDR3 contains 15 residues. Losses at the gene ends were 6 bases for V and 2 bases for J; bases not matched to a gene: 4. The germline gives CDR1 MNHNS, CDR2 SASEGT. The CDR3 bases are TGTGCCAGCAGCGGGACAGGGGGCCCCAACTATGGCTACACCTTC. This sequence encodes CASSGTGGPNYGYTF.

In this sample, this clonotype turned up a few times. The V call is TRBV6-6, the J call TRBJ1-4; D is ambiguous. V shed 6 bases and J shed 3 bases, with 2 bases lying between them. Germline CDR1 and CDR2: MNHNY and SVGAGI (reference sequence). This CDR3 is built from 11 residues. CDR3 sequence (DNA): TGTGCCAGCAGGTCTAATGAAAAACTGTTTTTT. Protein: CASRSNEKLFF.

This rearrangement joins TRBV12-3 or TRBV12-4 to TRBJ2-1; 8 bases line up with TRBD2. After removal of 3 bases from V and 6 bases from J, the junction contained 7 bases not matched to a gene. The CDR3 covers 15 residues. CDR3 sequence (DNA): TGTGCCAGCAGTTTGACGGTAGCGGGGCTCAATGAGCAGTTCTTC. Protein: CASSLTVAGLNEQFF.

This clonotype was observed a handful of times. The rearrangement joins TRBV20-1 to TRBJ2-1, with 7 bases identical to TRBD1. V was clipped by 5 bases and J by 3 bases; unmatched bases: 10. Looked up from germline, CDR1 is DFQATT and CDR2 is SNEGSKA (reference sequence). This CDR3 is 15 amino acids long. DNA of the CDR3: TGCAGTGCTCCCCCAGGAGACAGGGACTACAATGAGCAGTTCTTC. Protein sequence: CSAPPGDRDYNEQFF.